Given below is one T cell receptor beta chain in context. This CDR3 has 16 residues. The V and J ends lost 5 bases and 4 bases, in that order; junction bases with no gene match: 11. CDR1 and CDR2 from the germline V gene are SGHRS and YFSETQ. This PCR relied on a set of 60 Vbeta primers and 13 Jbeta primers. The table came from immunoSEQ multiplex PCR; TCRdb's copy has only in-frame clones and leaves some out. The data show about 140,000 clones, around 78% seen once. The sample originates from a study of cytomegalovirus exposure and HLA in healthy donors. The V call is TRBV5-1, the J call TRBJ2-3; 9 nucleotides match TRBD2. The clonotype was recovered from a woman aged 18-35 years in good health and CMV-seropositive. The sequenced material came from PBMCs. In DNA, the CDR3 is TGCGCCAGCAGACATGGACTAGCGTCTACGTCAGATACGCAGTATTTT. This sequence encodes CASRHGLASTSDTQYF.